The sequence of this T cell receptor beta chain was determined in a study of Ad26.COV2.S vaccination and SARS-CoV-2 variants (dated by TCRdb to the early 2020s). Background on the whole study: Vaccine-arm donors came from COV1001, a multicentre, randomized, double-blind, placebo-controlled phase I-IIa trial of Ad26.COV2.S in healthy adults. Ad26.COV2.S was administered intramuscularly at 5 x 10^10 or 1 x 10^11 viral particles, either as a single shot or as two shots given 56 days apart. The specificity and breadth of SARS-CoV-2-reactive T cell receptors after Ad26.COV2.S vaccination were assessed by TCRbeta repertoire sequencing. The TCR-sequenced set comprised about 32 samples: some 20 Ad26.COV2.S vaccine recipients, 5 placebo recipients and 8 SARS-CoV-2 convalescent individuals. Trial participants were randomized into five groups of five, in which low-dose or high-dose Ad26.COV2.S was given once or twice, or placebo was given on both occasions. Throughout the experiments and outcome assessment, investigators stayed blinded to trial group allocation. Points the paper makes about the study in general: Compared with placebo recipients, Ad26.COV2.S recipients showed higher spike-specific TCR breadth (P = 0.0014). After vaccination, substantial breadth of spike-specific CD8+ and CD4+ T cell responses was reported. The study lacked the statistical power to compare responses across vaccine doses or regimens. According to the authors, total T cell responses may have been underestimated by the TCR breadth and depth analyses. Non-spike TCR breadth was comparable between vaccine and placebo recipients, consistent with the vaccine containing only spike.

The treatment or condition label corresponds to: roughly 18 received Ad26.COV2.S at low or high dose, single or two shots; about 5 received placebo; per-sample allocation not given. Repertoires of vaccine and placebo recipients were sequenced from samples taken on day 63 after the first injection. In Cohort 1b, fewer than 30 adults aged 18-55 years were enrolled at a single site in Boston, USA, between 29 July and 7 August 2020. As a vaccine, Ad26.COV2.S was a replication-incompetent adenovirus type 26 vector that expressed a prefusion-stabilized SARS-CoV-2 spike protein derived from the original Wuhan strain. Per the germline V gene, SGHRS is the CDR1 and YFSETQ is the CDR2. The CDR3 covers 14 residues, taking in both the cysteine and the phenylalanine. Only the CDR3 DNA is retained, 42 bases long and in frame from the first base. The germline V and J ends show losses of 6 bases and 4 bases respectively, and no gene match explains 6 bases of the junction.

The immunoSEQ Assay was the method used to sequence TCRbeta CDR3 regions. After extraction, genomic DNA underwent amplification by bias-controlled multiplex PCR, followed by high-throughput sequencing. The source study handled its data this way. To quantify the absolute abundance of each unique TCRbeta CDR3 region, sequences were collapsed and filtered. T cell fraction was estimated by normalizing TCRbeta template counts to usable DNA, which was measured by amplifying reference genes present in all nucleated cells. Repertoire TCRs were annotated as SARS-CoV-2-specific by exact matching of V gene, CDR3 amino acid sequence and J gene to a known reactive TCR set. The reference SARS-CoV-2 TCR set was obtained from MIRA and was filtered for enrichment in COVID-19-positive ImmuneCODE repertoires, whereby public or cross-reactive TCRs were removed. Using the MIRA antigens, annotated TCRs were further analysed by specific ORF or by position within an ORF. Depth was the summed frequency of annotated unique rearrangements, while breadth was defined as annotated unique rearrangements over total unique productive rearrangements. Two-sided Wilcoxon rank-sum tests were applied when comparing TCR breadth between groups. TCRdb mirrors the immuneACCESS table, restricted to in-frame sequences. Some clones are absent from its copies; in checked studies, under half trace to an unresolved V gene, and the reason for the others is unknown. The V and J calls and clone size come from that table; D and trimming were worked out from the DNA. This sample holds about 410,000 clones; around 89% were observed only once. The ten largest clones add up to about 2% of the sample.

As for this clone: Its antigen remains unidentified. Base qualities are missing; no much larger clone stands one base away.

This receptor was obtained from a person aged 18-60 years who received the Ad26.COV2.S COVID-19 vaccine or a placebo. Sequences were derived from peripheral blood, sampled in a trial of Ad26.COV2.S vaccine versus placebo. The chain was built from TRBV5-1 and TRBJ2-5; a stretch of 10 junction bases matches TRBD2. The CDR3 here reads CASKLAGLPETQYF. The nucleotide sequence reads TGCGCCAGCAAACTAGCGGGGCTCCCAGAGACCCAGTACTTC.